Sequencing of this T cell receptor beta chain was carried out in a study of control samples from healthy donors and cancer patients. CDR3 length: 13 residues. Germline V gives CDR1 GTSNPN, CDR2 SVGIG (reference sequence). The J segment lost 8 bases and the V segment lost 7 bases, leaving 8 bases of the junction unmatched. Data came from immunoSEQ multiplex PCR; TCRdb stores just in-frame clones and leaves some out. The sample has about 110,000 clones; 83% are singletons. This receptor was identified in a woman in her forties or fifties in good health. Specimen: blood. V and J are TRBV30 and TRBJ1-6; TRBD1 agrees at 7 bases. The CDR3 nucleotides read TGTGCCTCACAGACAGGGAGTGATTCACCCCTCCACTTT. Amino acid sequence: CASQTGSDSPLHF.